Below, 29 T cell receptor beta chains from the same sample are listed, as sequenced in a study of T cells in localized non-small cell lung cancer (TCRdb year 2020). Receptors were amplified or captured by the immunoSEQ multiplex PCR assay. TCRdb limited this immuneACCESS table to in-frame rearrangements with V and J called. A share of clones is missing; checked studies link under half to unresolved V genes, and the rest is unexplained. The sample yields 25,000 or so clones; roughly 90% were counted once. The ten biggest clones cover roughly 6% of the sample. The sequenced sample was PBMCs, obtained before any cancer treatment. These receptors were taken from a man aged 35-75 years with stage II lung adenocarcinoma.

The J gene is TRBJ2-2, the V gene TRBV7-9; D gene ambiguous. Trimming removed 3 bases from V and 0 bases from J, with 14 bases in between. There are 17 residues in the CDR3. The V gene's germline CDR1 is SEHNR and CDR2 FQNEAQ (reference sequence). This CDR3 reads CASSFSVEATNTGELFF. The CDR3 bases are TGTGCCAGCAGCTTCTCGGTAGAGGCTACGAACACCGGGGAGCTGTTTTTT.

This chain joins TRBV18 and TRBJ2-1, with 7 bases that match TRBD2. Germline V lookup: CDR1 KGHSH, CDR2 LQKENI. J lost 2 bases, V lost 0 bases, and 4 bases had no gene match. This CDR3 has 16 amino acids. In nucleotides, the CDR3 is TGTGCCAGCTCACCACCTACAGCGGGGACCTACAATGAGCAGTTCTTC. It encodes CASSPPTAGTYNEQFF.

The CDR3, as DNA: TGTGCCAGCTCACCAGGGACTAGCGGGAGGAATGAGCAGTTCTTC. Protein: CASSPGTSGRNEQFF. The chain is built from TRBV18 and TRBJ2-1, with 15 nucleotides matching TRBD2. Germline trimming cut 2 bases from V and 7 bases from J; bases unmatched to any gene: 0. The CDR3 has 15 amino acids. Germline V gives CDR1 KGHSH, CDR2 LQKENI.

This sequence joins TRBV7-7 and TRBJ1-2, with D unclear. V was cut by 5 bases and J by 4 bases, with 11 bases left in between. The CDR3 extends over 13 amino acids. Germline loops: CDR1 SSHAT, CDR2 FNYEAQ (reference sequence). CDR3 nucleotide sequence: TGTGCCAGCAGCCCCGGTGCAGGCTATGGCTACACCTTC. Translated: CASSPGAGYGYTF.

This clone was detected only once. The chain uses TRBV15 and TRBJ2-1; no clear D gene. V was trimmed by 2 bases and J by 7 bases, leaving 18 bases between them. CDR1 and CDR2 (germline): LNHNV, YYDKDF (reference sequence). The CDR3 is 16 residues long. The CDR3 coding sequence is TGTGCCACCAGCAGACCCGGGCCGACTGGGTGGAATGAGCAGTTCTTC. Encoded protein: CATSRPGPTGWNEQFF.

The genes are TRBV5-1 and TRBJ1-5, with D possibly being TRBD1 (5 bases). Germline CDR1 reads SGHRS; CDR2 reads YFSETQ. Trimming stripped 0 bases from V and 7 bases from J, with 14 bases between. This CDR3 region has 15 residues. The CDR3 loop is CASSLGGDFRQPQHF. Written as DNA, the CDR3 is TGCGCCAGCAGCTTGGGGGGGGACTTTAGGCAGCCCCAGCATTTT. The variable domain in full, completed from reference TRBV5-1 and TRBJ1-5, reads KAGVTQTPRYLIKTRGQQVTLSCSPISGHRSVSWYQQTPGQGLQFLFEYFSETQRNKGNFPGRFSGRQFSNSRSEMNVSTLELGDSALYLCASSLGGDFRQPQHFGDGTRLSIL.

The V call is TRBV20-1, the J call TRBJ1-1; possible D gene TRBD1, 5 bases. CDR3 length equals 11 residues. Trimming cost V 8 bases and J 8 bases, with 15 bases left between them. CDR1 is DFQATT, CDR2 SNEGSKA, per germline (reference sequence). CDR3 nucleotide sequence: TGCAGTTCCCCGGGGGAATCGGAAGCTTTCTTT. This gives the protein CSSPGESEAFF.

V gene TRBV6-5 combines with J gene TRBJ1-1; TRBD1 matches 8 bases. CDR1 is MNHEY and CDR2 is SVGAGI in the germline V gene. V dropped 5 bases and J dropped 7; count of bases not matched to a gene: 6. This CDR3 comprises 13 residues. CDR3 nucleotides: TGTGCCAGCAGTCGAACAGGGGGTAATGAAGCTTTCTTT. Its protein product is CASSRTGGNEAFF.

The chain employs TRBV30 and TRBJ1-2; possible D gene TRBD1, 5 bases. The CDR3 is 16 residues long. With 4 bases removed from V and 3 bases from J, the gap between germline ends came to 21 bases. Germline-derived CDR1 and CDR2 are GTSNPN and SVGIG (reference sequence). This CDR3 reads CAWKGTQHLRDYGYTF. The CDR3 DNA sequence: TGTGCCTGGAAGGGCACGCAACACCTCAGGGACTATGGCTACACCTTC.

The genes are TRBV30 and TRBJ2-3; 11 bases line up with TRBD2. The CDR3 contains 15 residues. Trimming took 2 bases from V and 4 from J; bases not matched to a gene: 5. Germline CDR1 reads GTSNPN; CDR2 reads SVGIG (reference sequence). The CDR3 loop reads CAWSRTSGGPDTQYF. The CDR3 DNA is TGTGCCTGGAGTCGAACTAGCGGGGGCCCAGATACGCAGTATTTT.

This clone has more than one count but fewer than ten. The CDR3 is CASSSLTRQGTAANTGELFF. Here the CDR3 DNA reads TGTGCCAGCAGCTCCCTAACCCGACAGGGGACAGCGGCGAACACCGGGGAGCTGTTTTTT. V is TRBV7-8 and J is TRBJ2-2, with 8 bases identical to TRBD1. V lost 4 bases and J lost 0; bases outside the gene matches: 16. Germline V lookup: CDR1 SGHVS, CDR2 FQNEAQ. This CDR3 comprises 20 residues.

This chain joins TRBV5-1 and TRBJ1-6; 7 nucleotides match TRBD1. The CDR3 totals 15 residues. Germline V lookup: CDR1 SGHRS, CDR2 YFSETQ. Germline trimming cut 4 bases from V and 4 bases from J; bases unmatched to any gene: 5. The CDR3 nucleotides read TGCGCCAGCAGCCGCGAGGGGGCTTATAATTCACCCCTCCACTTT. Translating gives CASSREGAYNSPLHF.

The V call is TRBV6-1, the J call TRBJ1-2; D call uncertain. V gave up 3 bases and J gave up 8 bases, with 13 bases separating them. This CDR3 region has 13 residues. Germline V gene lookup returns CDR1 MNHNS and CDR2 SASEGT. The CDR3 DNA reads as TGTGCCAGCAGTGACCCCCCTGGAGGGGGCTACACCTTC. Encoded protein: CASSDPPGGGYTF.

The chain is built from TRBV21-1 and TRBJ2-7; the table's TRBD1 call for D was not verified on the DNA. TRBV21-1 is designated a pseudogene. The CDR3 covers 15 residues. CDR3 DNA: TGTGCCAGCGACTCTAGGGGGACAGCCTTCTACGAGCAGTACTTC. Translated, it gives CASDSRGTAFYEQYF.

This chain joins TRBV29-1 and TRBJ2-7; 9 nucleotides align to TRBD2. The CDR3 is 13 amino acids. V lost 7 bases and J lost 2; bases outside the gene matches: 6. CDR1 and CDR2 (germline): SQVTM, ANQGSEA. CDR3 region: CSGGGGTPYEQYF. Written as DNA, the CDR3 is TGCAGCGGCGGGGGGGGGACCCCCTACGAGCAGTACTTC.

This clone has more than one count but fewer than ten. The gene calls are TRBV9 and TRBJ1-1; 7 positions agree with TRBD1. The germline V gene encodes CDR1 SGDLS and CDR2 YYNGEE. The CDR3 covers 16 residues. Germline trimming cut 0 bases from V and 1 base from J; bases unmatched to any gene: 6. The CDR3 here is CASSVGAGGGNTEAFF. CDR3 nucleotide sequence: TGTGCCAGCAGCGTAGGGGCAGGGGGAGGGAACACTGAAGCTTTCTTT. Using reference TRBV9 and TRBJ1-1 for the parts outside the CDR3, the full variable domain is DSGVTQTPKHLITATGQRVTLRCSPRSGDLSVYWYQQSLDQGLQFLIQYYNGEERAKGNILERFSAQQFPDLHSELNLSSLELGDSALYFCASSVGAGGGNTEAFFGQGTRLTVV.

The V gene is TRBV18, the J gene TRBJ1-5; D gene uncertain. The V gene's germline CDR1 is KGHSH and CDR2 LQKENI. The V gene lost 0 bases and the J gene lost 9 bases, with 18 bases spanning the gap. CDR3 length: 16 residues. In nucleotides, the CDR3 is TGTGCCAGCTCACCACCGGTGGGGATGGGCGTGGGGCCCCAGCATTTT. The encoded protein is CASSPPVGMGVGPQHF.

The chain couples TRBV21-1 to TRBJ1-1; the table calls TRBD1, which could not be checked here. TRBV21-1 is deemed a pseudogene. The CDR3 is made up of 13 amino acids. As DNA, the CDR3 is TGTGCCACCCTCACAAAGGGGGACACTGAAGCTTTCTTT. Translating gives CATLTKGDTEAFF.

This clone was detected once. CDR3 nucleotide sequence: TGTGCCAGCAGCTCGGAGTCCTATGGCTACACCTTC. Translating gives CASSSESYGYTF. The rearrangement joins TRBV7-9 to TRBJ1-2, with no clear D. The V end lost 4 bases, the J end lost 4 bases, and 7 bases lay between the germline ends. The germline CDR1 and CDR2 sequences are SEHNR and FQNEAQ (reference sequence). The CDR3 totals 12 residues.

V usage is TRBV6-6 and J usage is TRBJ2-5; D is unclear. This CDR3 has 12 amino acids. Looked up from germline, CDR1 is MNHNY and CDR2 is SVGAGI (reference sequence). Trimming stripped 8 bases from V and 6 bases from J, with 13 bases between. The CDR3, as DNA: TGTGCCAGCCAGCCGAAGGGAAAGACCCAGTACTTC. This gives the protein CASQPKGKTQYF.

CDR3 region: CASSPDLGEGTDTQYF. CDR3 nucleotides: TGTGCCAGCAGCCCCGATTTGGGTGAGGGCACAGATACGCAGTATTTT. This chain joins TRBV6-4 and TRBJ2-3; D not resolved. The germline CDR1 and CDR2 sequences are MRHNA and SNTAGT. V was shortened by 6 bases and J by 1 base, with 17 bases between the two germline ends. CDR3 length equals 16 residues.

This clone turned up a few times. This chain joins TRBV25-1 and TRBJ2-7; D unclear. V was clipped by 4 bases and J by 4 bases, with 5 bases between them. The CDR3 runs 11 residues. Germline V gene lookup returns CDR1 MGHDK and CDR2 SYGVNS. Written as DNA, the CDR3 is TGTGCCAGCAGTGCAGCGTACGAGCAGTACTTC. Translating gives CASSAAYEQYF.

This chain connects TRBV11-2 to TRBJ2-3; perhaps TRBD1 as D (6 bases). The V gene's germline CDR1 is SGHAT and CDR2 FQNNGV. V was cut by 0 bases and J by 2 bases, with 15 bases left in between. The CDR3 is made up of 17 amino acids. CDR3 DNA: TGTGCCAGCAGCTTAGATGTCGAAGACAGGATCACAGATACGCAGTATTTT. This translates into CASSLDVEDRITDTQYF.

The V gene is TRBV10-1, the J gene TRBJ1-1; tentatively, D is TRBD1 (5 bases). This CDR3 region has 13 residues. Germline assignment: CDR1 WNHNN and CDR2 SYGVQD (reference sequence). V was cut by 4 bases and J by 8 bases, with 14 bases left in between. In nucleotides, the CDR3 is TGCGCCAGCAGTGGGATTCGGGGGATGGAAGCTTTCTTT. Its protein is CASSGIRGMEAFF.

In its sample, this clone was seen a few times. The V gene is TRBV7-2, the J gene TRBJ1-1; D is possibly TRBD1 (5 bases). The CDR3 runs 13 residues. Germline CDR1 SGHTA, CDR2 FQGNSA. Trimming took off 1 base at V and 10 bases at J, with 13 bases between the two ends. The CDR3: CASSLGGRQRAFF. The CDR3 coding sequence is TGTGCCAGCAGCTTAGGGGGCAGGCAGCGAGCTTTCTTT.

This chain links TRBV18 with TRBJ1-5; D remains ambiguous. There are 13 residues in the CDR3. Looked up from germline, CDR1 is KGHSH and CDR2 is LQKENI. V dropped 4 bases and J dropped 5 bases, with 9 bases sitting between them. DNA of the CDR3: TGTGCCAGCTCACTTGGGGAGGATCAGCCCCAGCATTTT. Amino acid sequence: CASSLGEDQPQHF.

This sequence joins TRBV2 and TRBJ2-1; D is uncertain. The CDR3 consists of 13 residues. The V end lost 8 bases, the J end lost 2 bases, and 10 bases lay between the germline ends. CDR1 and CDR2 (germline): SNHLY, FYNNEI. In DNA form, the CDR3 reads TGTGCCAGCCTTCTTGACACCTACAATGAGCAGTTCTTC. Amino acid sequence: CASLLDTYNEQFF.

The rearrangement links TRBV2 to TRBJ2-1; D is undetermined. This CDR3 is 15 amino acids long. Germline-derived CDR1 and CDR2 are SNHLY and FYNNEI. The germline V and J ends were trimmed by 6 bases and 5 bases, with 17 bases remaining between them. CDR3 loop: CASRGDWTSDNEQFF. The CDR3 DNA reads TGTGCCAGCAGGGGCGATTGGACCAGTGACAATGAGCAGTTCTTC.

CDR3 loop: CASSSLAGASTDTQYF. DNA of the CDR3: TGTGCCAGCAGCTCCCTTGCGGGAGCAAGCACAGATACGCAGTATTTT. The rearrangement joins TRBV7-9 to TRBJ2-3; 7 nucleotides align to TRBD2. With V trimmed by 4 bases and J by 0 bases, 7 bases remained unmatched. CDR3 length equals 16 residues. Germline assignment: CDR1 SEHNR and CDR2 FQNEAQ (reference sequence).